Given below is one T cell receptor beta chain in context. The data derive from a study of blood T cell repertoires in COVID-19. J lost 0 bases, V lost 1 base, and 11 bases had no gene match. The CDR3 runs 20 residues. Per germline, CDR1 LNHDA and CDR2 SQIVND (reference sequence). Assay used: immunoSEQ multiplex PCR; TCRdb lists only in-frame clones, some missing. Of some 150,000 clones listed, about 87% are singletons. V gene TRBV19 combines with J gene TRBJ2-1; 11 nucleotides line up with TRBD2. The source of this sequence is a human donor in a cohort sampled during active COVID-19. Sample: peripheral blood. The CDR3 DNA sequence: TGTGCCAGTAGTATAGGGCTTCGCGGACTAGCGGGTAGCTCCTACAATGAGCAGTTCTTC. It codes for CASSIGLRGLAGSSYNEQFF.